The 13 T cell receptor beta chains listed next were all sequenced from one sample in a study of cytomegalovirus exposure and HLA in healthy donors. Here immunoSEQ multiplex PCR was the method, and the copy in TCRdb shows in-frame clones only, minus some. This sample has roughly 98,000 clones, with more than 85% found just once. Sequencing input: PBMCs. These receptors were collected from a man aged 18 to 29 in good health and CMV-seropositive.

The rearrangement links TRBV5-4 to TRBJ2-1; D possibly corresponds to TRBD2 (6 bases). The germline V gene encodes CDR1 SGHNT and CDR2 YYREEE (reference sequence). There are 15 residues in the CDR3. Trimming took 0 bases from V and 4 from J, leaving 11 bases between them. CDR3 sequence: CASSLGGVSYNEQFF. CDR3 coding DNA: TGTGCCAGCAGCTTGGGGGGGGTCTCATACAATGAGCAGTTCTTC. Based on the CDR3 plus reference TRBV5-4 and TRBJ2-1, the full variable domain is ETGVTQSPTHLIKTRGQQVTLRCSSQSGHNTVSWYQQALGQGPQFIFQYYREEENGRGNFPPRFSGLQFPNYSSELNVNALELDDSALYLCASSLGGVSYNEQFFGPGTRLTVL.

This chain's CDR3 is CASSLMASGSTGELFF. The CDR3 nucleotides read TGTGCCAGCAGCTTAATGGCTAGCGGGAGCACCGGGGAGCTGTTTTTT. V and J are TRBV7-3 and TRBJ2-2, with 10 positions matching TRBD2. The V gene end was trimmed by 1 base and the J gene end by 4 bases; junction bases not matched to a gene: 3. Germline V gene lookup returns CDR1 SGHTA and CDR2 FQGTGA. The CDR3 length is 16 residues.

The count of this clone is one. CDR3 sequence: CASSIGTVQETQYF. The DNA for the CDR3 is TGCGCCAGCAGCATAGGGACAGTGCAAGAGACCCAGTACTTC. The V call is TRBV5-1, the J call TRBJ2-5, with TRBD1 matching 7 bases. Germline V gene lookup returns CDR1 SGHRS and CDR2 YFSETQ. CDR3 length: 14 residues. The junction had 5 bases not matched to a gene; V was cut back by 4 bases and J by 2 bases.

The chain joins TRBV11-3 to TRBJ2-7, with 8 bases matching TRBD1. Germline V gene sequence: CDR1 SGHNT, CDR2 YENEEA. V lost 11 bases and J lost 3; bases outside the gene matches: 21. CDR3 size: 17 residues. The CDR3 nucleotides read TGTGCCGTTTTGGGGGAGAAAGCAGGGGGCCTCCTCTACGAGCAGTACTTC. Translation: CAVLGEKAGGLLYEQYF.

This clone was counted between two and nine times. The rearrangement links TRBV5-1 to TRBJ2-7; 7 bases match TRBD1. Germline V gives CDR1 SGHRS, CDR2 YFSETQ. The V gene end was trimmed by 3 bases and the J gene end by 3 bases; junction bases not matched to a gene: 15. The CDR3 is 17 amino acids. CDR3 DNA sequence: TGCGCCAGCAGCTCTGGGGGCAAGACAGGGTGGATCTACGAGCAGTACTTC. This translates into CASSSGGKTGWIYEQYF.

The chain links TRBV5-4 to TRBJ2-3, with a tentative D call TRBD1 (5 bases). This CDR3 contains 18 residues. Germline V gene sequence: CDR1 SGHNT, CDR2 YYREEE (reference sequence). Trimming took 4 bases from V and 0 from J, leaving 21 bases between them. The CDR3 DNA follows: TGTGCCAGCAGCCTTAAGAGCTCAGGGCAGGGAAGCACAGATACGCAGTATTTT. The encoded protein is CASSLKSSGQGSTDTQYF.

This rearrangement joins TRBV5-4 to TRBJ2-3; the D gene is possibly TRBD2 (6 bases). V was shortened by 4 bases and J by 0 bases, with 15 bases between the two germline ends. CDR1 is SGHNT and CDR2 is YYREEE in the germline V gene (reference sequence). The CDR3 covers 16 residues. The CDR3 is CASSGGTSSSTDTQYF. CDR3 in DNA: TGTGCCAGCAGCGGAGGGACTTCCTCTAGCACAGATACGCAGTATTTT.

This chain connects TRBV27 to TRBJ2-5; D is perhaps TRBD2 (5 bases). Trimming removed 7 bases from V and 3 bases from J, with 12 bases in between. The CDR3 is 13 residues long. The germline gives CDR1 MNHEY, CDR2 SMNVEV (reference sequence). The CDR3 region has the DNA TGTGCCAGCATCGACGGGGAAGAAGAGACCCAGTACTTC. Its translation: CASIDGEEETQYF.

This clone was found a few times. The CDR3 DNA follows: TGCGCCAGCAGCCTGGGAGTCGATATCTACGAGCAGTACTTC. It specifies CASSLGVDIYEQYF. The chain links TRBV5-1 to TRBJ2-7; TRBD2 might be the D (5 bases). Trimming stripped 4 bases from V and 3 bases from J, with 14 bases between. The CDR3 has 14 amino acids. Germline-derived CDR1 and CDR2 are SGHRS and YFSETQ.

The chain employs TRBV20-1 and TRBJ1-1; unclear D gene. Germline V gene data show CDR1 as DFQATT and CDR2 as SNEGSKA (reference sequence). This CDR3 is 11 amino acids long. V dropped 6 bases and J dropped 4 bases, with 9 bases sitting between them. The CDR3, as DNA: TGCAGTGCCGAGGTACGCACTGAAGCTTTCTTT. The encoded protein is CSAEVRTEAFF.

V and J are TRBV7-9 and TRBJ2-1, with TRBD2 as a possible D gene (6 bases). This CDR3 is built from 16 residues. V lost 2 bases, J lost 6 bases, and 17 bases lay in between. Per the germline V gene, CDR1 is SEHNR and CDR2 is FQNEAQ (reference sequence). CDR3 loop: CASSLLPLRGTNEQFF. DNA of the CDR3: TGTGCCAGCAGCTTACTCCCTCTCCGGGGGACCAATGAGCAGTTCTTC.

The CDR3 loop reads CSVEGGRDTDTQYF. The CDR3 nucleotides read TGCAGCGTTGAAGGGGGCAGGGACACAGATACGCAGTATTTT. The V gene is TRBV29-1, the J gene TRBJ2-3; TRBD1 is a possible D gene (5 bases). V dropped 1 base and J dropped 2 bases, with 10 bases sitting between them. Germline assignment: CDR1 SQVTM and CDR2 ANQGSEA. The CDR3 totals 14 residues.

The rearrangement links TRBV4-3 to TRBJ2-5, with 7 bases matching TRBD2. CDR1 and CDR2 (germline): LGHNA, YSLEER. V dropped 4 bases and J dropped 1; count of bases not matched to a gene: 9. The CDR3 has 16 residues. CDR3 residues: CASSLAGVGGQETQYF. In DNA, the CDR3 is TGCGCCAGCAGCCTTGCGGGAGTTGGGGGCCAAGAGACCCAGTACTTC.